This T cell receptor (beta chain) appears in the sequencing data of a study of T cell changes during pregnancy in multiple sclerosis. TCRdb's copy holds only in-frame clones and misses some; the assay was immunoSEQ multiplex PCR. Of tens of thousands of clones detected, about 91% appear once; the ten largest clones hold 2.6%. The CDR3 contains 16 residues. V shed 5 bases, J shed 10 bases, and the junction held 15 bases outside the gene matches. In germline, CDR1 is MDHEN, CDR2 SYDVKM. The chain recombines TRBV28 with TRBJ2-1; 9 positions agree with TRBD1. The material sequenced was peripheral blood, taken before pregnancy. This sequence was found in a female donor with multiple sclerosis, enrolled in a pregnancy study. The CDR3 reads CASSPAPGQGLMEQFF. As DNA, the CDR3 is TGTGCCAGCAGTCCAGCACCGGGACAGGGTTTGATGGAGCAGTTCTTC.